Below are 15 T cell receptor beta chains sequenced from a single sample in a study of CDR3 diversity in severe acne. TCRdb re-called the PCR reads through MiXCR, storing one row per CDR3 protein. The repertoire holds about 93,000 distinct CDR3 sequences, with 45% to 50% as singletons. Sequenced sample: blood. The source is a male donor in good health, serving as a control.

As DNA, the CDR3 is TGTGCCAGTAGTTCGTCAGGGGGGGAGACCCAGTACTTC. This codes for CASSSSGGETQYF. The gene calls are TRBV19 and TRBJ2-5; weak D call: TRBD1 (7 bases). Germline V CDR1 and CDR2: LNHDA, SQIVND (reference sequence). Trimming took 5 bases from V and 5 from J, leaving 12 bases between them. CDR3 length equals 13 residues.

CDR3 bases: TGTGCCAGCAGCCTTGGGGACAGGGGCACTGAAGCTTTCTTT. Residues: CASSLGDRGTEAFF. The chain carries TRBV7-2 and TRBJ1-1, with 10 bases identical to TRBD1. The V segment lost 5 bases and the J segment 4 bases; nucleotides outside the gene matches: 4. Germline V gene sequence: CDR1 SGHTA, CDR2 FQGNSA. There are 14 residues in the CDR3.

The V gene is TRBV25-1, the J gene TRBJ1-5; D not certain. The CDR3 is 11 residues long. The V gene's germline CDR1 is MGHDK and CDR2 SYGVNS. The ends were cut back, 7 bases at V and 6 bases at J, with 7 bases in the middle. The DNA for the CDR3 is TGTGCCAGCACCGATAGTCAGCCCCAGCATTTT. It translates to CASTDSQPQHF.

The rearrangement uses TRBV6-5 and TRBJ1-1; D gene unclear. Germline loops: CDR1 MNHEY, CDR2 SVGAGI. The CDR3 loop spans 13 amino acids. Trimming took off 0 bases at V and 3 bases at J, with 5 bases between the two ends. As DNA, the CDR3 is TGTGCCAGCAGTTACTCCCGGTACACTGAAGCTTTCTTT. This codes for CASSYSRYTEAFF.

This clonotype appeared many times. The chain recombines TRBV7-8 with TRBJ2-3, with 9 positions matching TRBD2. Germline CDR1 SGHVS, CDR2 FQNEAQ. The CDR3 is made up of 16 amino acids. J lost 3 bases, V lost 9 bases, and 13 bases had no gene match. For the CDR3, the DNA is TGTGCCAGTGAATACGGGGTTAGCGGGGGAACAGATACGCAGTATTTT. This gives the protein CASEYGVSGGTDTQYF.

The V gene is TRBV5-6, the J gene TRBJ2-2; 7 bases are shared with TRBD1. The CDR3 loop spans 16 amino acids. Trimming took 4 bases from V and 0 from J; bases not matched to a gene: 6. From germline, CDR1 is SGHDT and CDR2 YYEEEE. The CDR3 DNA is TGTGCCAGCAGCGTCTACAGGGGCACGAACACCGGGGAGCTGTTTTTT. Protein product: CASSVYRGTNTGELFF.

The rearrangement links TRBV6-6 to TRBJ1-2; the D gene is possibly TRBD1 (6 bases). Germline CDR1 reads MNHNY; CDR2 reads SVGAGI (reference sequence). V was pared by 7 bases and J by 7 bases, with 10 bases between. This CDR3 has 11 residues. CDR3 sequence (DNA): TGTGCCAGCACGATACAGGGTGGCTACACCTTC. Residues: CASTIQGGYTF.

This clonotype was observed at least ten times. The chain carries TRBV13 and TRBJ2-5; D is possibly TRBD1 (6 bases). From germline, CDR1 is PRHDT and CDR2 FYEKMQ (reference sequence). This CDR3 is 16 amino acids long. Trimming took 5 bases from V and 4 from J, leaving 20 bases between them. This CDR3 reads CASSAHRGGRVETQYF. The CDR3 nucleotides read TGTGCCAGCAGCGCCCACCGTGGGGGCAGGGTAGAGACCCAGTACTTC.

This clonotype came up many times. V gene TRBV11-2 combines with J gene TRBJ1-1, with D hard to call. The germline gives CDR1 SGHAT, CDR2 FQNNGV. V was pared by 2 bases and J by 0 bases, with 13 bases between. The CDR3 contains 16 residues. The CDR3 loop is CASSLSSGLMNTEAFF. The CDR3 nucleotides read TGTGCCAGCAGCTTATCCTCGGGATTAATGAACACTGAAGCTTTCTTT. The entire variable domain, with the rest obtained from reference TRBV11-2 and TRBJ1-1, is as follows: EAGVAQSPRYKIIEKRQSVAFWCNPISGHATLYWYQQILGQGPKLLIQFQNNGVVDDSQLPKDRFSAERLKGVDSTLKIQPAKLEDSAVYLCASSLSSGLMNTEAFFGQGTRLTVV.

This chain links TRBV12-3 or TRBV12-4 with TRBJ1-5; D remains ambiguous. V was trimmed by 1 base and J by 7 bases, leaving 11 bases between them. The CDR3 sequence is 14 residues long. CDR3 coding DNA: TGTGCCAGCAGTTTAGGGAGCTCTTCCCAGCCCCAGCATTTT. Protein sequence: CASSLGSSSQPQHF.

In its sample, this clonotype was seen once. The V call is TRBV6-5, the J call TRBJ1-6; 8 positions match TRBD1. Germline trimming cut 5 bases from V and 2 bases from J; bases unmatched to any gene: 5. Per germline, CDR1 MNHEY and CDR2 SVGAGI. There are 16 residues in the CDR3. Written as DNA, the CDR3 is TGTGCCAGCAGTCTCCCGGGACAGGCCTATAATTCACCCCTCCACTTT. Amino acids: CASSLPGQAYNSPLHF.

The CDR3 bases are TGTGCCAGCAGTGAGGGGGCTCAGCCCCAGCATTTT. As protein: CASSEGAQPQHF. This chain uses TRBV6-4 with TRBJ1-5, with D perhaps TRBD1 (6 bases). The V gene's germline CDR1 is MRHNA and CDR2 SNTAGT. Trimming took 3 bases from V and 6 from J, leaving 6 bases between them. The length of the CDR3 is 12 residues.

Ten or more counts support this clonotype. The V and J genes are TRBV3-1 and TRBJ2-5; either TRBD1 or TRBD2 may fit D (6 bases each). Per germline, CDR1 LGHDT and CDR2 YNNKEL (reference sequence). The CDR3 runs 13 residues. With 3 bases removed from V and 5 bases from J, the gap between germline ends came to 10 bases. In DNA, the CDR3 is TGTGCCAGCAGCCATGGGGGGCGCGAGACCCAGTACTTC. It is translated as CASSHGGRETQYF.

V and J are TRBV13 and TRBJ1-5, with unresolved D. This CDR3 is 13 amino acids long. Looked up from germline, CDR1 is PRHDT and CDR2 is FYEKMQ (reference sequence). Trimming took off 5 bases at V and 2 bases at J, with 7 bases between the two ends. CDR3 residues: CASSALGNQPQHF. The CDR3 DNA reads TGTGCCAGCAGCGCCCTAGGCAATCAGCCCCAGCATTTT. Full variable domain (outside the CDR3, taken from reference TRBV13 and TRBJ1-5): AAGVIQSPRHLIKEKRETATLKCYPIPRHDTVYWYQQGPGQDPQFLISFYEKMQSDKGSIPDRFSAQQFSDYHSELNMSSLELGDSALYFCASSALGNQPQHFGDGTRLSIL.

The table lists this clonotype with many counts. CDR3 sequence reads: CASSLISSSEIQLYNEQFF. The CDR3 DNA follows: TGTGCCAGCAGCTTAATATCCAGCTCAGAAATTCAGCTCTACAATGAGCAGTTCTTC. V is TRBV7-2 and J is TRBJ2-1; no clear D. CDR3 length: 19 amino acids. Germline CDR1 reads SGHTA; CDR2 reads FQGNSA. V dropped 2 bases and J dropped 3 bases, with 23 bases sitting between them.